The 25 T cell receptor beta chains below all came from one sample that was sequenced in a study of human T cells and chemical hapten exposure. TCRdb reprocessed the RACE reads via MiXCR and lists one record per CDR3 protein. The sample includes 340,000 or so distinct CDR3 sequences, around 6.9% seen only once; the top ten take approximately 8%. This sample's time point: patch test 1, 2 weeks after DPC sensitization. The treatment was: therapeutic diphenylcyclopropenone sensitization with weekly scalp DPC. This sample comprised whole blood, obtained in connection with sensitization to the hapten diphenylcyclopropenone (DPC). These receptors came from a woman in her late teens or twenties with alopecia areata. Some clones in this sample may be carry-over from other donors' samples.

This clonotype was recorded a few times. The V and J genes are TRBV29-1 and TRBJ1-4; D is ambiguous. This CDR3 contains 14 residues. Germline V lookup: CDR1 SQVTM, CDR2 ANQGSEA. V was shortened by 2 bases and J by 8 bases, with 15 bases between the two germline ends. CDR3 in DNA: TGCAGCGTTGAAATCTGGGAGGGAGGGGAAAAACTGTTTTTT. Translated: CSVEIWEGGEKLFF.

The chain has TRBV3-1 and TRBJ2-5; 10 bases are shared with TRBD2. The CDR3 length is 16 residues. V dropped 4 bases and J dropped 5; count of bases not matched to a gene: 10. Looked up from germline, CDR1 is LGHDT and CDR2 is YNNKEL (reference sequence). Here the CDR3 DNA reads TGTGCCAGCAGCCTACAAGCTAGCGGGGGAGCGGAGACCCAGTACTTC. This sequence encodes CASSLQASGGAETQYF.

The chain uses TRBV5-1 and TRBJ1-1; no firm D call. Trimming shortened V by 1 base and J by 0 bases, and 10 bases separated the two germline ends. This CDR3 is 15 amino acids long. Germline CDR1 is SGHRS and CDR2 is YFSETQ. The CDR3 coding sequence is TGCGCCAGCAGCTTGAAAACAGAAATGAACACTGAAGCTTTCTTT. Its translation is CASSLKTEMNTEAFF.

In this sample, this clonotype turned up a few times. V gene TRBV12-3 or TRBV12-4 combines with J gene TRBJ1-1, with TRBD1 matching 8 bases. The CDR3 runs to 15 residues. After removal of 6 bases from V and 4 bases from J, the junction contained 10 bases not matched to a gene. CDR3 nucleotide sequence: TGTGCCAGCAGGACGACAGGGGCGAGGGTCACTGAAGCTTTCTTT. This codes for CASRTTGARVTEAFF.

At least ten counts were recorded for this clonotype. The chain combines TRBV12-3 or TRBV12-4 with TRBJ2-2; D is uncertain. The ends were cut back, 7 bases at V and 4 bases at J, with 10 bases in the middle. This CDR3 spans 13 amino acids. CDR3 residues: CASILLGTGELFF. CDR3 in DNA: TGTGCCAGCATTCTACTTGGCACCGGGGAGCTGTTTTTT.

The chain employs TRBV20-1 and TRBJ1-1; TRBD1 matches at 7 bases. CDR1 is DFQATT, CDR2 SNEGSKA, per germline (reference sequence). The CDR3 has 13 amino acids. V was clipped by 2 bases and J by 7 bases; unmatched bases: 7. CDR3 amino acids: CSARQTGEGEAFF. The DNA of the CDR3 is TGCAGTGCTAGACAAACAGGGGAGGGTGAAGCTTTCTTT.

The genes are TRBV3-1 and TRBJ2-3, with D possibly matching TRBD2 (6 bases). V was shortened by 3 bases and J by 8 bases, with 12 bases between the two germline ends. Germline assignment: CDR1 LGHDT and CDR2 YNNKEL (reference sequence). The CDR3 length is 13 residues. Written as DNA, the CDR3 is TGTGCCAGCAGCCAGACTAGTTCCCTTACGCAGTATTTT. It codes for CASSQTSSLTQYF.

This clonotype was detected only a few times. The rearrangement links TRBV29-1 to TRBJ2-3; 9 bases line up with TRBD1. The germline gives CDR1 SQVTM, CDR2 ANQGSEA. V lost 5 bases and J lost 2; bases outside the gene matches: 5. The CDR3 consists of 14 residues. This CDR3 is CSVKQGAPTDTQYF. The DNA for the CDR3 is TGCAGCGTTAAACAGGGGGCGCCCACAGATACGCAGTATTTT.

The table lists this clonotype with a few counts. The chain recombines TRBV4-1 with TRBJ2-7, with 10 nucleotides matching TRBD2. This CDR3 region has 16 residues. V dropped 1 base and J dropped 7; count of bases not matched to a gene: 10. Germline V gene lookup returns CDR1 MGHRA and CDR2 YSYEKL. The CDR3 loop is CASSQVALAGELEQYF. The CDR3 nucleotides read TGCGCCAGCAGCCAAGTCGCGCTAGCGGGGGAGCTGGAGCAGTACTTC.

This chain joins TRBV12-3 or TRBV12-4 and TRBJ1-3; D uncertain. Trimming removed 1 base from V and 0 bases from J, with 7 bases in between. The CDR3 runs 15 residues. DNA for the CDR3: TGTGCCAGCAGTTTAGTGGCCGGCTCTGGAAACACCATATATTTT. Translated, it gives CASSLVAGSGNTIYF.

The chain employs TRBV28 and TRBJ1-2, with D uncertain. Germline V lookup: CDR1 MDHEN, CDR2 SYDVKM. CDR3 size: 11 residues. V lost 3 bases and J lost 7, with 6 bases in between. CDR3 sequence (DNA): TGTGCCAGCAGTTTGAGTGTTGGCTACACCTTC. Residues: CASSLSVGYTF.

In its sample, this clonotype was seen many times. V is TRBV6-2 or TRBV6-3 and J is TRBJ2-7; unclear D gene. CDR3 length: 11 amino acids. Looked up from germline, CDR1 is MNHEY and CDR2 is SVGEGT. Trimming removed 4 bases from V and 6 bases from J, with 7 bases in between. The CDR3 reads CASSFTGEQYF. In DNA, the CDR3 is TGTGCCAGCAGTTTCACGGGCGAGCAGTACTTC.

In this sample, this clonotype turned up many times. V is TRBV3-1 and J is TRBJ2-1; 7 bases are a match to TRBD1. J was trimmed by 7 bases and V by 0 bases; bases with no gene match: 15. The CDR3 has 18 amino acids. Germline values: CDR1 LGHDT, CDR2 YNNKEL (reference sequence). The CDR3: CASSQDSGTEALANEQFF. In nucleotides, the CDR3 is TGTGCCAGCAGCCAAGACTCCGGGACAGAAGCTCTCGCAAATGAGCAGTTCTTC.

The V gene is TRBV6-6, the J gene TRBJ1-5; D not resolved. The germline CDR1 and CDR2 sequences are MNHNY and SVGAGI (reference sequence). This CDR3 contains 15 residues. V dropped 6 bases and J dropped 0 bases, with 12 bases sitting between them. This chain's CDR3 is CASSTRGSSNQPQHF. The CDR3 DNA reads as TGTGCCAGCAGCACCCGGGGTTCTAGCAATCAGCCCCAGCATTTT.

As for this clonotype: A junction end diverges from the germline sequence, so it may reflect a read error. V gene TRBV7-2 combines with J gene TRBJ1-1; no firm D call. CDR1 and CDR2 (germline): SGHTA, FQGNSA. The CDR3 is 13 amino acids. The CDR3 DNA reads TGTGCCATCAGCTCCAGGCGGGACACTGAAGCTTTCTTT. It encodes CAISSRRDTEAFF. Full variable domain (missing parts from reference TRBV7-2 and TRBJ1-1): GAGVSQSPSNKVTEKGKDVELRCDPISGHTALYWYRQSLGQGLEFLIYFQGNSAPDKSGLPSDRFSAERTGGSVSTLTIQRTQQEDSAVYLCAISSRRDTEAFFGQGTRLTVV.

About this clonotype itself: An end of the junction does not agree with germline; a read error may underlie this. This chain uses TRBV9 with TRBJ2-7, with D maybe TRBD1 (6 bases). CDR3 length: 15 amino acids. The V gene's germline CDR1 is SGDLS and CDR2 YYNGEE. The CDR3 DNA reads TGTACCAGCAGCCCAAGGACAGCGGACCGTTACGAGCAGTACTTC. Residues: CTSSPRTADRYEQYF.

This clonotype was counted between two and nine times. V is TRBV18 and J is TRBJ2-7; 7 bases are a match to TRBD1. The CDR3 is made up of 15 amino acids. Trimming removed 4 bases from V and 5 bases from J; junction bases left unmatched: 11. Germline-derived CDR1 and CDR2 are KGHSH and LQKENI. CDR3 in amino acids: CASSLETGYTHEQYF. In nucleotides, the CDR3 is TGTGCCAGCTCACTAGAGACAGGGTACACCCACGAGCAGTACTTC. The complete variable domain, with remaining parts taken from reference TRBV18 and TRBJ2-7, reads NAGVMQNPRHLVRRRGQEARLRCSPMKGHSHVYWYRQLPEEGLKFMVYLQKENIIDESGMPKERFSAEFPKEGPSILRIQQVVRGDSAAYFCASSLETGYTHEQYFGPGTRLTVT.

The chain combines TRBV11-2 with TRBJ2-5; TRBD2 aligns across 12 bases. Germline V gene sequence: CDR1 SGHAT, CDR2 FQNNGV. This CDR3 comprises 17 residues. V dropped 4 bases and J dropped 1; count of bases not matched to a gene: 7. This CDR3 reads CASSSEASGGAQETQYF. The CDR3, as DNA: TGTGCCAGCAGCTCAGAGGCTAGCGGGGGGGCCCAAGAGACCCAGTACTTC.

In its sample, this clonotype was seen many times. The chain has TRBV28 and TRBJ2-7; 8 bases line up with TRBD2. The CDR3 is made up of 15 amino acids. With V trimmed by 5 bases and J by 1 base, 7 bases remained unmatched. Germline V CDR1 and CDR2: MDHEN, SYDVKM. In nucleotides, the CDR3 is TGTGCCAGCAGTGAGCGGGGGTCCTCTTCCTACGAGCAGTACTTC. It encodes CASSERGSSSYEQYF.

The CDR3 sequence is CASSKAPDGSYGYTF. The DNA for the CDR3 is TGTGCCAGCAGTAAAGCCCCGGACGGGAGCTATGGCTACACCTTC. This sequence joins TRBV7-6 and TRBJ1-2; D not resolved. Germline CDR1 SGHVS, CDR2 FNYEAQ. The CDR3 contains 15 residues. V gave up 6 bases and J gave up 4 bases, with 18 bases separating them.

A few counts support this clonotype. The chain combines TRBV7-9 with TRBJ1-1; 7 bases map to TRBD1. V gave up 5 bases and J gave up 1 base; unmatched junction bases: 4. The CDR3 has 14 residues. Germline CDR1 and CDR2: SEHNR and FQNEAQ (reference sequence). The CDR3 coding sequence is TGTGCCAGCAGCGTGACAGGGCAGAACACTGAAGCTTTCTTT. Translated: CASSVTGQNTEAFF.

This clonotype has more than one count but fewer than ten. This chain links TRBV28 with TRBJ1-1; 12 bases align to TRBD1. Germline V gives CDR1 MDHEN, CDR2 SYDVKM. CDR3 length equals 15 residues. The junction had 7 bases not matched to a gene; V was cut back by 5 bases and J by 6 bases. This chain's CDR3 is CASSLGGQGAAEAFF. The CDR3 DNA is TGTGCCAGCAGTCTGGGGGGACAGGGGGCGGCTGAAGCTTTCTTT.

This chain connects TRBV7-8 to TRBJ2-1; weak D call: TRBD1 (7 bases). The CDR3 covers 18 residues. Germline CDR1 reads SGHVS; CDR2 reads FQNEAQ. V shed 1 base and J shed 5 bases, with 21 bases lying between them. The CDR3 DNA is TGTGCCAGCAGCTTAGTCAGGGGGGTGATCTATCCCAACAATGAGCAGTTCTTC. This gives the protein CASSLVRGVIYPNNEQFF.

This chain links TRBV9 with TRBJ2-7; D might be TRBD1 (6 bases). CDR3 length: 15 residues. Trimming removed 4 bases from V and 4 bases from J, with 18 bases in between. CDR1 and CDR2 from the germline V gene are SGDLS and YYNGEE. The chain's CDR3 is CASSPRTADRYEQYF. For the CDR3, the DNA is TGTGCCAGCAGCCCAAGGACAGCGGACCGTTACGAGCAGTACTTC.

The chain employs TRBV5-1 and TRBJ1-1; a weak D match, TRBD1 (6 bases). Germline CDR1 SGHRS, CDR2 YFSETQ. The CDR3 loop spans 14 amino acids. The V end lost 3 bases, the J end lost 1 base, and 10 bases lay between the germline ends. The CDR3 spells CASSYTGTNTEAFF. The CDR3 DNA reads as TGCGCCAGCAGCTATACAGGGACGAACACTGAAGCTTTCTTT.